This is a list of T cell receptor beta chains from one sample in a study of regulatory dendritic cells for organ transplantation. Method: immunoSEQ multiplex PCR; TCRdb's copy keeps in-frame clones and lacks some. This sample has under 40,000 clones, with under 95% found just once. Sequenced sample: naive CD8+ T cells from blood. These receptors were obtained from a human donor in good health. Each CDR3 is given with its conserved first and last residue. D genes are given only for firm matches. Clone size is not always given. Where it is, it says once, few, many or a class for expanded clones.

TRBV11-2	-	-	TRBJ1-1	CASRPIGPEAFF	TGTGCCAGCAGGCCCATTGGGCCTGAAGCTTTCTTT
TRBV19	-	TRBD1	TRBJ2-7	CASSIRLWTGNEQYF	TGTGCCAGTAGTATCCGGTTATGGACAGGGAACGAGCAGTACTTC
TRBV29-1	-	TRBD1	TRBJ1-2	CSTRQGVLGGYTF	TGCAGCACCCGACAGGGGGTCTTAGGTGGCTACACCTTC
TRBV5-4	-	-	TRBJ2-2	CASSVGTGELFF	TGTGCCAGCAGCGTGGGAACCGGGGAGCTGTTTTTT
TRBV9	-	-	TRBJ1-2	CASSAGPVRGYTF	TGTGCCAGCAGTGCAGGGCCGGTTAGGGGCTACACCTTC
TRBV7-9	-	-	TRBJ2-1	CASSLASTPQVNQQFF	TGTGCCAGCAGCTTGGCCTCTACCCCGCAGGTCAATCAGCAGTTCTTC
TRBV5-6	-	-	TRBJ2-4	CASSLGQRHIQYF	TGTGCCAGCAGCCTAGGACAGAGGCACATTCAGTACTTC
TRBV7-6	-	-	TRBJ2-7	CASSFAGRNEQYF	TGTGCCAGCAGCTTCGCGGGCAGAAACGAGCAGTACTTC
TRBV19	few	-	TRBJ1-2	CASGSLTYGYTF	TGTGCCAGTGGTTCCTTAACCTATGGCTACACCTTC
TRBV27	-	TRBD1	TRBJ2-7	CASSLWGQSYEQYF	TGTGCCAGCAGTTTATGGGGACAGAGCTACGAGCAGTACTTC
TRBV9	-	-	TRBJ1-2	CASSAGMDFNYGYTF	TGTGCCAGCAGCGCTGGCATGGATTTTAACTATGGCTACACCTTC
TRBV4-3	-	-	TRBJ1-1	CASSQDSAPGASTSAFF	TGCGCCAGCAGCCAAGATTCCGCACCCGGGGCCTCAACATCGGCTTTCTTT